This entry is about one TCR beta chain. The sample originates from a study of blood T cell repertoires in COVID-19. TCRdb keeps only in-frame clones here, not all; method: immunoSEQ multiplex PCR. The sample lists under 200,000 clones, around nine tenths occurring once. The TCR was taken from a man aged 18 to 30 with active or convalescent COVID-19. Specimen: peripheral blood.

CDR3 nucleotides: TGTGCCAGCAGGGGGTTAGCGGGCAATCAGCCCCAGCATTTT. It yields the protein CASRGLAGNQPQHF. This chain links TRBV6-5 with TRBJ1-5; D is undetermined. This CDR3 has 14 amino acids. The V end lost 6 bases, the J end lost 2 bases, and 11 bases lay between the germline ends. In germline, CDR1 is MNHEY, CDR2 SVGAGI.